This T cell receptor beta chain was identified in a study of T-cell reconstitution after alpha-beta-depleted transplantation in children. In germline, CDR1 is SGHDN, CDR2 FVKESK. V dropped 0 bases and J dropped 4 bases, with 11 bases sitting between them. The CDR3 is 15 residues long. Researchers prepared the TCRbeta library using unique molecular identifiers, the study reports. TCRdb passed the PCR reads through MiXCR, listing each CDR3 protein once. The table records approximately 350,000 distinct CDR3 sequences, over 9% of them present only once. The receptor comes from a human donor who donated a stem cell graft to a child with acute lymphoblastic leukemia. The sample in question was PBMCs from the stem cell graft donor, obtained from the stem cell graft. This chain uses TRBV14 with TRBJ2-3; possibly TRBD1 for D (6 bases). The CDR3, as DNA: TGTGCCAGCAGCCAAGAATTCAGGGGCTCAGATACGCAGTATTTT. Protein product: CASSQEFRGSDTQYF.